This paragraph reports one T cell receptor (beta chain). The data originate from a study of cytomegalovirus exposure and HLA in healthy donors. Primers: 60 Vbeta forward and 13 Jbeta reverse. The protocol was immunoSEQ multiplex PCR, while the TCRdb copy is restricted to in-frame clones and leaves out a portion. The data show about 170,000 clones, over 60% seen once. V trimming: 3 bases; J trimming: 2 bases; junction bases outside the gene matches: 1. The CDR3 spans 13 residues. Germline lookup yields CDR1 SGHDT and CDR2 YYEEEE. Sequenced sample: PBMCs. The clonotype was recovered from a female donor in good health and CMV-seronegative. The rearrangement joins TRBV5-6 to TRBJ2-5, with 7 bases aligning to TRBD1. CDR3 coding DNA: TGTGCCAGCAGCTCCAGGGGGCAAGAGACCCAGTACTTC. Translated: CASSSRGQETQYF.